Here is one TCR beta chain with its context. The antigen remains undetermined. In germline, CDR1 is SEHNR, CDR2 FQNEAQ (reference sequence). This CDR3 is 13 amino acids long. J was trimmed by 7 bases and V by 4 bases; bases with no gene match: 5. This specimen belongs to a study of cytomegalovirus exposure and HLA in healthy donors. General study findings and limits: Among TCR beta chains, those listed as cytomegalovirus-associated numbered over 150.

These donors were members of the roughly 120-subject validation cohort, a group separate from the roughly 670-subject first cohort. Sequencing used immunoSEQ multiplex PCR; TCRdb keeps in-frame clones, though not all of them. The sample holds 90,000 or so clones, roughly 85% seen once. The clonotype was recovered from a man between 18 and 29 years old in good health and CMV-seropositive. Sequenced sample: PBMCs. V is TRBV7-9 and J is TRBJ1-1; 8 bases fit TRBD1. CDR3 in amino acids: CASSSRTGFEAFF. The CDR3 DNA is TGTGCCAGCAGCTCCCGGACAGGGTTTGAAGCTTTCTTT.